Listed below are T cell receptor beta chains from one sample, sequenced in a study of blood T cell repertoires in COVID-19. Some clones are missing from TCRdb's copy, which holds only in-frame ones; the method was immunoSEQ multiplex PCR. The repertoire holds approximately 140,000 clones, with roughly 84% as singletons. Sample: PBMCs or T cells enriched from blood (not recorded which). These receptors all stem from a woman aged 45 to 65 who had been exposed to COVID-19. Each CDR3 is given with its conserved first and last residue. D genes are given only for firm matches. Clone size is shown for a subset of rows, as once, few, many or a class of expanded clone.

>NA|TRBV12-3/TRBV12-4|TRBJ2-1|once
CASSLLLGGGFF
TGTGCCAGCAGTTTGCTGCTAGGGGGTGGGTTCTTC
>TRBD2|TRBV19|TRBJ2-5|NA
CASGGSLSRETQYF
TGTGCCTCGGGGGGTAGTCTCTCGAGAGAGACCCAGTACTTC
>NA|TRBV9|TRBJ1-1|NA
CASSVAHGPLNTEAFF
TGTGCCAGCAGCGTAGCCCATGGCCCCCTTAACACTGAAGCTTTCTTT
>NA|TRBV7-2|TRBJ2-3|NA
CASSFSGPDTQYF
TGTGCCAGCAGCTTTAGTGGTCCTGATACGCAGTATTTT
>NA|TRBV7-9|TRBJ2-5|NA
CASSYGDGWETQYF
TGTGCCAGCAGCTACGGAGACGGCTGGGAGACCCAGTACTTC
>NA|TRBV19|TRBJ1-3|once
CASSIGGESGNTIYF
TGTGCCAGTAGTATTGGCGGCGAATCTGGAAACACCATATATTTT
>NA|TRBV5-1|TRBJ2-3|once
CASRDVQRPTDTQYF
TGCGCCAGCAGGGACGTCCAGCGGCCCACAGATACGCAGTATTTT
>NA|TRBV5-1|TRBJ2-5|NA
CASSLTGSNTQYF
TGCGCCAGCAGCTTAACAGGGTCTAACACCCAGTACTTC
>TRBD1|TRBV18|TRBJ1-5|few
CASSPTGTGSSQPQHF
TGTGCCAGCTCACCGACCGGGACAGGGAGCAGTCAGCCCCAGCATTTT
>NA|TRBV19|TRBJ2-3|NA
CASSRGGGGDTQYF
TGTGCCAGTAGCCGGGGAGGCGGCGGGGATACGCAGTATTTT
>TRBD1|TRBV2|TRBJ1-6|few
CASTPRTGDSPLHF
TGTGCCAGCACACCACGGACAGGGGACTCACCCCTCCACTTT
>NA|TRBV5-1|TRBJ1-4|NA
CASSLKGVSTNEKLFF
TGCGCCAGCAGCTTGAAAGGGGTATCAACTAATGAAAAACTGTTTTTT
>TRBD2|TRBV9|TRBJ2-3|NA
CASSREGGADTQYF
TGTGCCAGCAGCCGGGAGGGGGGCGCAGATACGCAGTATTTT
>NA|TRBV6-2/TRBV6-3|TRBJ2-7|NA
CASSRLLYEQYF
TGTGCCAGCAGCCGACTACTCTACGAGCAGTACTTC
>NA|TRBV23-1|TRBJ1-5|few
CASSQQGRQPQHF
TGCGCCAGCAGTCAACAGGGGCGGCAGCCCCAGCATTTT
>NA|TRBV19|TRBJ2-2|NA
CASSMRTQANTGELFF
TGTGCCAGTAGTATGAGGACTCAAGCGAACACCGGGGAGCTGTTTTTT
>TRBD2|TRBV6-5|TRBJ2-5|NA
CASRPGTSGETQYF
TGTGCCAGCAGACCCGGGACTAGCGGAGAGACCCAGTACTTC
>TRBD1|TRBV5-1|TRBJ2-5|NA
CASSATQGDGETQYF
TGCGCCAGCAGCGCAACACAGGGGGATGGAGAGACCCAGTACTTC
>NA|TRBV10-2|TRBJ2-1|NA
CASSLRGSYNEQFF
TGCGCCAGCAGTTTGAGGGGGTCCTACAATGAGCAGTTCTTC
>TRBD2|TRBV5-1|TRBJ2-2|NA
CASSETSGRGTGELFF
TGCGCCAGCAGCGAAACTAGCGGGAGAGGGACCGGGGAGCTGTTTTTT
>TRBD2|TRBV4-3|TRBJ2-3|NA
CASSQASRGSSSGRKRDTQYF
TGCGCCAGCAGCCAAGCGTCCCGCGGGAGCTCCAGCGGGAGGAAGAGAGATACGCAGTATTTT
>NA|TRBV7-9|TRBJ1-1|NA
CASSLEAGMNTEAFF
TGTGCCAGCAGCTTAGAAGCAGGCATGAACACTGAAGCTTTCTTT
>NA|TRBV5-4|TRBJ2-2|few
CASSLVATGELFF
TGTGCCAGCAGCTTGGTGGCTACCGGGGAGCTGTTTTTT
>NA|TRBV19|TRBJ2-6|NA
CASTLGGANVLTF
TGTGCCAGTACCCTAGGTGGGGCCAACGTCCTGACTTTC
>TRBD1|TRBV29-1|TRBJ1-1|once
CSVDRGTEAFF
TGCAGCGTTGACAGGGGGACTGAAGCTTTCTTT
>TRBD1|TRBV19|TRBJ1-5|NA
CASRVEGAGQPQHF
TGTGCCAGTAGGGTTGAGGGGGCGGGTCAGCCCCAGCATTTT
>TRBD2|TRBV27|TRBJ2-1|few
CASSPQRGGINEQFF
TGTGCCAGCAGTCCCCAGCGGGGGGGCATCAATGAGCAGTTCTTC
>TRBD1|TRBV2|TRBJ2-5|many
CASSEAGGKTQYF
TGTGCCAGCAGTGAAGCAGGGGGCAAGACCCAGTACTTC
>NA|TRBV4-3|TRBJ1-2|NA
CASSQVLRAGASYGYTF
TGCGCCAGCAGCCAAGTTCTGAGGGCAGGGGCGAGCTATGGCTACACCTTC